The present TCR beta chain was sequenced within a study of T-cell reconstitution after alpha-beta-depleted transplantation in children. The length of the CDR3 is 15 residues. Trimming cost V 2 bases and J 2 bases, with 9 bases left between them. This clonotype was counted only a few times. Its antigen is as yet unknown. Points from the study as a whole: Certain patients had high TCRbeta diversity at day 60, and it came from recipient T cells and thymic progenitors that survived. Newly produced T cells mostly provided counts and TCRbeta diversity after one year, as hyperexpanded clones declined.

The library targeted TCRbeta and was prepared with unique molecular identifiers. MiXCR was run by TCRdb on the PCR reads, yielding one entry per CDR3 protein. The sample yields 300,000 to 400,000 distinct CDR3 sequences, approximately 23% seen once. The rearrangement links TRBV6-7 to TRBJ2-2; D unresolved. TRBV6-7 is an ORF, and what it does is uncertain. The source is a male patient aged 10 to 17 who had a stem cell transplant for acute lymphoblastic leukemia, so the T cells may come from the graft donor. Material: PBMCs, mostly from graft donor cells, obtained 180 days after TCRalphabeta/CD19-depleted stem cell transplant. Here the CDR3 reads CASSYRAHNTGELFF. DNA of the CDR3: TGTGCCAGCAGTTACCGGGCCCATAACACCGGGGAGCTGTTTTTT.